The source of this T cell receptor beta chain is a study of beta chain features in type 1 diabetes. Study-wide findings and caveats: Sampled from patients, naive, central memory and Treg TCRB repertoires appeared more similar than those sampled from healthy donors. Moderate but significant shortening of TCRB CDR3s was recorded in all four CD4+ subsets from Type 1 diabetes patients.

The authors obtained over 98% purity in all sorted populations. In this sample, this clone turned up a few times. Antigen unknown. Every isolated RNA sample was fully reverse transcribed, so sequencing captured expressed TCRB transcripts. Using immunoSEQ multiplex PCR, the repertoire was profiled, and TCRdb retains in-frame clones only, with some absent. The sample contains 160,000 or so clones, approximately 9.1% of which appear only once. This TCR was sampled from a woman aged 18 to 35 in good health. Sequencing input: central memory CD4+ T cells from blood.

Here the CDR3 DNA reads TGCAGCGTTGACAGGGGAGATGGCTACACCTTC. Amino acid sequence: CSVDRGDGYTF. The chain is built from TRBV29-1 and TRBJ1-2; tentative D call: TRBD1 (6 bases). CDR1 and CDR2 (germline): SQVTM, ANQGSEA. This CDR3 comprises 11 residues. Trimming left V 3 bases short and J 6 bases short, with 8 bases between.